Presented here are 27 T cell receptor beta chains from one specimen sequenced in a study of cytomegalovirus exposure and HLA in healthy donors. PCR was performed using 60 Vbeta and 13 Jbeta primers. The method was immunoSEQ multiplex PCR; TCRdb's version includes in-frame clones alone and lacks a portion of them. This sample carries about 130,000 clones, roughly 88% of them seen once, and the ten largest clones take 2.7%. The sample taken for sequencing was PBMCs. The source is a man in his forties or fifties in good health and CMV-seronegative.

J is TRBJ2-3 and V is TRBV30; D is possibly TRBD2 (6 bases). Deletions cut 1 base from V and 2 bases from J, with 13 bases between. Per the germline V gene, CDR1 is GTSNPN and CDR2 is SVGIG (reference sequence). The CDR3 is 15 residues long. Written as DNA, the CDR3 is TGTGCCTGGAGTGAGATGGGAGGTCCCACAGATACGCAGTATTTT. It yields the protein CAWSEMGGPTDTQYF.

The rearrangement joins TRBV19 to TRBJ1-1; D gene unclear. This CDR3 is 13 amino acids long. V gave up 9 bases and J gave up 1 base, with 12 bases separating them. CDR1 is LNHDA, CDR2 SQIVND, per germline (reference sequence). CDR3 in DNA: TGTGCCAGCCGGACGGGGAGGAACACTGAAGCTTTCTTT. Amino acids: CASRTGRNTEAFF. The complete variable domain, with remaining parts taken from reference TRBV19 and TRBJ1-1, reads DGGITQSPKYLFRKEGQNVTLSCEQNLNHDAMYWYRQDPGQGLRLIYYSQIVNDFQKGDIAEGYSVSREKKESFPLTVTSAQKNPTAFYLCASRTGRNTEAFFGQGTRLTVV.

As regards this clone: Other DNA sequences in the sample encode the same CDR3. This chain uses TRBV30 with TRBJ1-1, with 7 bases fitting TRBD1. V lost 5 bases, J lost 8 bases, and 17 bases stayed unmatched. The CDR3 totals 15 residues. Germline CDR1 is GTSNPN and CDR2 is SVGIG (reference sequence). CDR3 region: CAWVVDPAGGTEAFF. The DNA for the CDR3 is TGTGCCTGGGTCGTCGACCCAGCAGGGGGAACGGAAGCTTTCTTT.

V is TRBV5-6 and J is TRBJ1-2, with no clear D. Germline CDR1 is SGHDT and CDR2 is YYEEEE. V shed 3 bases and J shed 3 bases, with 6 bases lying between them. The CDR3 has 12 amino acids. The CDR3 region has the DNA TGTGCCAGCAGCTCCACTTACTATGGCTACACCTTC. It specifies CASSSTYYGYTF.

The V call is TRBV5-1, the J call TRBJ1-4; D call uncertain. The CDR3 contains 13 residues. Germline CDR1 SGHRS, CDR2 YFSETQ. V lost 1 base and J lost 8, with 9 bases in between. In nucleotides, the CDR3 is TGCGCCAGCAGCTTGATCACAGCCGAAAAACTGTTTTTT. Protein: CASSLITAEKLFF.

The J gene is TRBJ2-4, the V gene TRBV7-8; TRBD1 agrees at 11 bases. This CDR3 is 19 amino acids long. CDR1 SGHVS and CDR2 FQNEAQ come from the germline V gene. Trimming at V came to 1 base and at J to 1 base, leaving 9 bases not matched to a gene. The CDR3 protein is CASSLGSLDRGLAKNIQYF. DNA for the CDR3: TGTGCCAGCAGCTTAGGTAGTCTGGACAGGGGGCTCGCCAAAAACATTCAGTACTTC.

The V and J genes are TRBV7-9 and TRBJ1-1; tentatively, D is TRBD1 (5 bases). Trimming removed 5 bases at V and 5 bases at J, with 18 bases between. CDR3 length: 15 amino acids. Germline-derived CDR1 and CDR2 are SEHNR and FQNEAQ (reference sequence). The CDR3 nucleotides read TGTGCCAGCAGCGCCTCTGGGGCAGCGTGGACTGAAGCTTTCTTT. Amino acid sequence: CASSASGAAWTEAFF.

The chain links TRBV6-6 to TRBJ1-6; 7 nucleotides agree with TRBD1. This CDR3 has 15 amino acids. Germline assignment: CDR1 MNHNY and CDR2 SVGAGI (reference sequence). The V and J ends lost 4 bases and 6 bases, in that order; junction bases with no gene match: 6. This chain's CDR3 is CASSSAGTANSPLHF. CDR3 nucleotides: TGTGCCAGCAGTTCCGCCGGGACAGCTAATTCACCCCTCCACTTT.

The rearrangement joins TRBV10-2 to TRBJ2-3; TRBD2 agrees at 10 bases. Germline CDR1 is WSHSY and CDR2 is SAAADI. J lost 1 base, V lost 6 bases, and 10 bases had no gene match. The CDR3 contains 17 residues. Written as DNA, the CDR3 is TGCGCCAGCAGCTTTGCCGGGACTAGCGAAGGCACAGATACGCAGTATTTT. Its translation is CASSFAGTSEGTDTQYF.

This chain's CDR3 is CASSHRLAGSSYNEQFF. In nucleotides, the CDR3 is TGCGCCAGCAGCCATAGACTAGCGGGAAGCTCCTACAATGAGCAGTTCTTC. V gene TRBV4-1 combines with J gene TRBJ2-1, with 11 bases identical to TRBD2. Looked up from germline, CDR1 is MGHRA and CDR2 is YSYEKL. CDR3 size: 17 residues. Unmatched junction bases numbered 4, after V lost 3 bases and J lost 0 bases.

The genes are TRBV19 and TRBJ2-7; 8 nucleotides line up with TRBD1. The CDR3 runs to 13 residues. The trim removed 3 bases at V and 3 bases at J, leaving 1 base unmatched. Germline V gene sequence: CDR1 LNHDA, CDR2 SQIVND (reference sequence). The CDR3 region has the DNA TGTGCCAGTAGTATGACAGGGGACTACGAGCAGTACTTC. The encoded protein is CASSMTGDYEQYF. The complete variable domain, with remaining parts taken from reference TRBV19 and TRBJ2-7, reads DGGITQSPKYLFRKEGQNVTLSCEQNLNHDAMYWYRQDPGQGLRLIYYSQIVNDFQKGDIAEGYSVSREKKESFPLTVTSAQKNPTAFYLCASSMTGDYEQYFGPGTRLTVT.

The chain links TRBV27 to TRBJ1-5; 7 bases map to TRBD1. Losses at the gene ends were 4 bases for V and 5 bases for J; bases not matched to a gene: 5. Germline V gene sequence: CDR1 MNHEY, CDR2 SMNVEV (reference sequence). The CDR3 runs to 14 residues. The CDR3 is CASSSRTGYQPQHF. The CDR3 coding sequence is TGTGCCAGCAGTTCTAGGACAGGTTATCAGCCCCAGCATTTT.

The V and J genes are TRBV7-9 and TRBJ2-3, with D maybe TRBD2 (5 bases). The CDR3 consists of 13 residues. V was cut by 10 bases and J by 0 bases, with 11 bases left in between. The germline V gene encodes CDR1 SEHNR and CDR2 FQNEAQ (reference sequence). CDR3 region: CATEGPSTDTQYF. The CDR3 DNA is TGTGCCACCGAGGGCCCTAGCACAGATACGCAGTATTTT.

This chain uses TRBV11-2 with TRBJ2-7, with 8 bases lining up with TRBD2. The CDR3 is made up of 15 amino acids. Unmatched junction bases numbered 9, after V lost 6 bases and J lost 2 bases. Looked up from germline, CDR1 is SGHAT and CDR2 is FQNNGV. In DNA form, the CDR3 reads TGTGCCAGCAGACCAGGCCTAGCGGGTGCCTACGAGCAGTACTTC. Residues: CASRPGLAGAYEQYF.

In DNA form, the CDR3 reads TGTGCCAGCAGTAGCAGGGGGCCCCCTAATGAAAAACTGTTTTTT. It encodes CASSSRGPPNEKLFF. This rearrangement joins TRBV6-1 to TRBJ1-4; 8 positions agree with TRBD1. Trimming took 5 bases from V and 3 from J; bases not matched to a gene: 5. The CDR3 has 15 amino acids. Germline V gives CDR1 MNHNS, CDR2 SASEGT.

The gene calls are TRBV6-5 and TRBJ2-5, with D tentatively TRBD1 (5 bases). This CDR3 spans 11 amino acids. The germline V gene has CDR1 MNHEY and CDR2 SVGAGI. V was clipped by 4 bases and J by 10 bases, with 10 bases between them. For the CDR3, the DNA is TGTGCCAGCAGTTCAGGGATTAACCAGTACTTC. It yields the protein CASSSGINQYF.

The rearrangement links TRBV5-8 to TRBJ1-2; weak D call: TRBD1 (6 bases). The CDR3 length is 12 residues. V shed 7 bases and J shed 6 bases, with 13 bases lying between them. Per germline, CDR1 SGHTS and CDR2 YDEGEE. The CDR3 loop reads CASPRGADGYTF. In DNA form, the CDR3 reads TGTGCCAGCCCCCGGGGGGCGGATGGCTACACCTTC.

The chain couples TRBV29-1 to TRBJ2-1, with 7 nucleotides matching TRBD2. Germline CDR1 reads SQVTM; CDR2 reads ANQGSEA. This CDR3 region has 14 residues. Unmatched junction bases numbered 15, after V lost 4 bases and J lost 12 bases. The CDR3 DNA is TGCAGCGTTGTGATTGGACGGAGGGAGGGCCGGCAGTTCTTC. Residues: CSVVIGRREGRQFF.

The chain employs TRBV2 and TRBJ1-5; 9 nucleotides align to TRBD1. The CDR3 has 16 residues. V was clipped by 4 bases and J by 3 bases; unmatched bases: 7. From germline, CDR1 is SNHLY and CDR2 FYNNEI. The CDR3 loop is CASSGWDRAVNQPQHF. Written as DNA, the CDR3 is TGTGCCAGCAGTGGATGGGACAGGGCGGTCAATCAGCCCCAGCATTTT.

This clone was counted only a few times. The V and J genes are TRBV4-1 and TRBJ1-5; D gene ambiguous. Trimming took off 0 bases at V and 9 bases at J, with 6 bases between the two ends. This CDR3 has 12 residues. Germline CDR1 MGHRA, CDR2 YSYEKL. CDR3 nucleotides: TGCGCCAGCAGCCAAGAAGCGGGGCCCCAGCATTTT. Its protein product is CASSQEAGPQHF.

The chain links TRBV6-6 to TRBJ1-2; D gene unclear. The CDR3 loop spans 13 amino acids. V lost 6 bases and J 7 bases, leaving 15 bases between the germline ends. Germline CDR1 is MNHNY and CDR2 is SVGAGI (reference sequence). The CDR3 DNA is TGTGCCAGCAGAGTGGGCCAAGCGGGTGGCTACACCTTC. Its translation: CASRVGQAGGYTF.

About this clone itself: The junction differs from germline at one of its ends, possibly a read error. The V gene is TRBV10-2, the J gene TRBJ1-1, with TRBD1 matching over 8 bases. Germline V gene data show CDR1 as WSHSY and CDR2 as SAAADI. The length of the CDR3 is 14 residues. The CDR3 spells CASSEGQGSFGELF. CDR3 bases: TGCGCCAGCAGTGAAGGACAGGGAAGTTTTGGAGAGCTCTTT.

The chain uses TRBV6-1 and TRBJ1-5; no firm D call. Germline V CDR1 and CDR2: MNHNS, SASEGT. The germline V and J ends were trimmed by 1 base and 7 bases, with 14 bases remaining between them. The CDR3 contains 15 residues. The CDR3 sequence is CASSEGPAAGQPQHF. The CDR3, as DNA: TGTGCCAGCAGTGAAGGGCCCGCGGCGGGGCAGCCCCAGCATTTT.

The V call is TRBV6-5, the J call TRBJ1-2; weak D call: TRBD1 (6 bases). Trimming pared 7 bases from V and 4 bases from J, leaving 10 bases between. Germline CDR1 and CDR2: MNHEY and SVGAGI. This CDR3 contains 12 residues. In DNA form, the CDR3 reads TGTGCCAGCAAGGGGGTTACCTATGGCTACACCTTC. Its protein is CASKGVTYGYTF.

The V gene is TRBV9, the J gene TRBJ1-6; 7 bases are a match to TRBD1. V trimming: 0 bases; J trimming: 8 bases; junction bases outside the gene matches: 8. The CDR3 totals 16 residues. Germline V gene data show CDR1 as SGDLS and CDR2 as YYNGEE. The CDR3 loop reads CASSVGGRQGDSPLHF. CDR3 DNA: TGTGCCAGCAGCGTAGGGGGGCGTCAGGGGGATTCACCCCTCCACTTT.

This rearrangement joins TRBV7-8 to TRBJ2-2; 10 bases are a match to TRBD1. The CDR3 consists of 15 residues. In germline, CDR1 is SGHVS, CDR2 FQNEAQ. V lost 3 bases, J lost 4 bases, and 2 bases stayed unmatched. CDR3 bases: TGTGCCAGCAGCTTGGACAGGGGGGCCACCGGGGAGCTGTTTTTT. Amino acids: CASSLDRGATGELFF.

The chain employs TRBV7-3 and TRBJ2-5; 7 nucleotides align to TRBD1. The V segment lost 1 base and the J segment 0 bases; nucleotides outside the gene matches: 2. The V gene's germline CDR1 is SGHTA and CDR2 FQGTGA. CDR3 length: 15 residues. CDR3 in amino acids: CASSLRGGYQETQYF. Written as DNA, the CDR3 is TGTGCCAGCAGCTTAAGAGGGGGCTACCAAGAGACCCAGTACTTC.